This TCR beta chain was found in a study of T-cell reconstitution after alpha-beta-depleted transplantation in children. Using unique molecular identifiers, the investigators prepared the TCRbeta library. TCRdb itself ran the PCR reads through MiXCR, one entry per CDR3 protein. The sample consists of 120,000 or so distinct CDR3 sequences, 9% to 12% of them appearing once. This clonotype was picked up many times. The material was PBMCs from the stem cell graft donor, obtained from the stem cell graft. The receptor was derived from a human donor who donated a stem cell graft to a child with acute lymphoblastic leukemia.

The DNA of the CDR3 is TGTGCCAGCAGAGTCGCGGACTATTGGAACACCGGGGAGCTGTTTTTT. Amino acid sequence: CASRVADYWNTGELFF. This chain uses TRBV12-3 or TRBV12-4 with TRBJ2-2, with D possibly being TRBD2 (6 bases). Trimming cost V 6 bases and J 1 base, with 15 bases left between them. The CDR3 covers 16 residues.